This T cell receptor beta chain was observed in a study of breast tumors, draining lymph nodes, adjacent tissues. Findings of the study overall: Compared with lymph nodes, tumors were less diverse; compared with nontumor tissue, more. Findings are consistent with lymph node origin and intratumoral expansion of most tumor T cells. Tumor and nontumor repertoires were significantly more similar in luminal-like than in basal-like breast cancer.

Unmatched junction bases numbered 4, after V lost 6 bases and J lost 0 bases. Germline loops: CDR1 DFQATT, CDR2 SNEGSKA (reference sequence). The CDR3 runs to 14 residues. TCRdb passed the multiplex PCR reads through MiXCR, listing each CDR3 protein once. The sample shows some 130,000 distinct CDR3 sequences, about 20% of them seen only once. This clonotype was counted at least ten times. Antigen: not known. Samples came from axillary lymph nodes draining the breast cancer. The source of this sequence is a female donor with breast cancer. Some clones in this sample may be carry-over from other donors' samples. The chain combines TRBV20-1 with TRBJ1-2; 10 positions match TRBD1. Sequenced sample: axillary lymph node tissue. The CDR3 bases are TGCAGTGCAGGGACAGGGGCTACTAACTATGGCTACACCTTC. Amino acid sequence: CSAGTGATNYGYTF.